One and the same sample provided the 10 T cell receptor beta chains below, sequenced in a study of shared clonotypes between healthy human individuals (dated by TCRdb to 2020 to 2022). The method behind the library was the immunoSEQ multiplex PCR assay. TCRdb carries this immuneACCESS record with in-frame sequences only. Its versions omit some clonotypes, under half of them owing to an unresolved V gene in the studies checked, with the rest unexplained. This sample is represented by about 1 million clones; around 76% of them were singletons. In total, the top ten clones hold 1.4% to 1.5% of the sample. Sequenced material: memory CD4+ T cells sorted from blood. The meaning of the sample's cell subset or site label: CD45RA-negative fraction. These receptors were obtained from a man aged 18 to 30 in good health.

The chain employs TRBV2 and TRBJ2-7; D tentatively fits TRBD1 or TRBD2 (5 bases each). The CDR3 loop spans 12 amino acids. Germline V CDR1 and CDR2: SNHLY, FYNNEI. With 6 bases removed from V and 3 bases from J, the gap between germline ends came to 9 bases. The CDR3 DNA sequence: TGTGCCAGCAGCCGGGACGACTACGAGCAGTACTTC. As protein: CASSRDDYEQYF.

This clone was observed many times. The chain uses TRBV4-1 and TRBJ2-5, with D uncertain. Germline V gene sequence: CDR1 MGHRA, CDR2 YSYEKL. V dropped 4 bases and J dropped 0 bases, with 12 bases sitting between them. The CDR3 is 15 residues long. CDR3 in amino acids: CASSRARENQETQYF. For the CDR3, the DNA is TGCGCCAGCAGCCGTGCTCGAGAAAACCAAGAGACCCAGTACTTC.

The gene calls are TRBV9 and TRBJ1-2, with TRBD1 matching over 9 bases. The germline gives CDR1 SGDLS, CDR2 YYNGEE. This CDR3 has 16 amino acids. V was clipped by 4 bases and J by 4 bases; unmatched bases: 11. The DNA for the CDR3 is TGTGCCAGCAGCCTAGGGACAGGGCAAAAAGGCTATGGCTACACCTTC. It encodes CASSLGTGQKGYGYTF.

Turning to this clone: The same CDR3 can be traced to other DNA sequences in this sample. The CDR3 sequence is CASSQDRGDTEAFF. CDR3 nucleotide sequence: TGCGCCAGCAGCCAAGACAGGGGGGACACTGAAGCTTTCTTT. The rearrangement uses TRBV4-1 and TRBJ1-1, with TRBD1 matching over 7 bases. The CDR3 is 14 residues long. Germline V gives CDR1 MGHRA, CDR2 YSYEKL. Trimming cost V 0 bases and J 3 bases; bases outside gene matches: 1.

The rearrangement joins TRBV2 to TRBJ2-7; either TRBD1 or TRBD2 may fit D (5 bases each). The germline CDR1 and CDR2 sequences are SNHLY and FYNNEI. This CDR3 region has 13 residues. Trimming shortened V by 5 bases and J by 0 bases, and 8 bases separated the two germline ends. CDR3 amino acids: CASSRDVSYEQYF. CDR3 bases: TGTGCCAGCAGTAGGGACGTCTCCTACGAGCAGTACTTC. Using reference TRBV2 and TRBJ2-7 for the parts outside the CDR3, the full variable domain is EPEVTQTPSHQVTQMGQEVILRCVPISNHLYFYWYRQILGQKVEFLVSFYNNEISEKSEIFDDQFSVERPDGSNFTLKIRSTKLEDSAMYFCASSRDVSYEQYFGPGTRLTVT.

V and J are TRBV30 and TRBJ1-2; 7 bases are shared with TRBD1. The CDR3 has 12 residues. Germline V gives CDR1 GTSNPN, CDR2 SVGIG (reference sequence). Unmatched junction bases numbered 6, after V lost 3 bases and J lost 8 bases. In DNA, the CDR3 is TGTGCCTGGAGCAAGGGGGCGGGCGGCTACACCTTC. This sequence encodes CAWSKGAGGYTF.

The chain carries TRBV11-2 and TRBJ1-1; 7 bases map to TRBD1. Per the germline V gene, CDR1 is SGHAT and CDR2 is FQNNGV. The CDR3 is made up of 15 amino acids. With 8 bases clipped from V and 6 bases from J, the junction kept 15 bases outside the gene matches. Here the CDR3 reads CASGPSRGTGAEAFF. CDR3 bases: TGTGCCAGCGGCCCTAGTCGGGGCACAGGGGCTGAAGCTTTCTTT. Full variable domain (missing parts from reference TRBV11-2 and TRBJ1-1): EAGVAQSPRYKIIEKRQSVAFWCNPISGHATLYWYQQILGQGPKLLIQFQNNGVVDDSQLPKDRFSAERLKGVDSTLKIQPAKLEDSAVYLCASGPSRGTGAEAFFGQGTRLTVV.

The V call is TRBV29-1, the J call TRBJ2-1; D possibly corresponds to TRBD1 (5 bases). This CDR3 is built from 13 residues. Deletions cut 4 bases from V and 8 bases from J, with 15 bases between. CDR1 and CDR2 (germline): SQVTM, ANQGSEA. CDR3 residues: CSVGRVGNYEQFF. CDR3 nucleotides: TGCAGCGTTGGCAGGGTTGGGAACTATGAGCAGTTCTTC.

With regard to this clone: One junction end does not reproduce the germline sequence, and a read error may be involved. The chain has TRBV28 and TRBJ1-2; D remains ambiguous. The CDR3 contains 13 residues. The germline V gene has CDR1 MDHEN and CDR2 SYDVKM. The chain's CDR3 is CASSLQATRTDHF. In DNA, the CDR3 is TGTGCCAGCAGTTTACAAGCTACTCGGACCGACCACTTC.

The chain links TRBV7-2 to TRBJ1-2; D is uncertain. Germline V gene data show CDR1 as SGHTA and CDR2 as FQGNSA. This CDR3 is 14 amino acids long. The V gene lost 0 bases and the J gene lost 6 bases, with 11 bases spanning the gap. The DNA of the CDR3 is TGTGCCAGCAGCTTAGCTTCGTCTCCTAATGGCTACACCTTC. Its translation: CASSLASSPNGYTF.